Listed below are T cell receptor beta chains from one sample, sequenced in a study of T cell clusters in autoimmune cytopenias. Following a re-call of the multiplex PCR reads, TCRdb has one entry per CDR3 protein and lacks DNA. The table lists 9,900 or so distinct CDR3 sequences, with 7% to 10% in the top ten. Sequencing was done on a sample of peripheral blood. All receptors derive from a human donor with an autoimmune cytopenia or autoimmune hepatitis (not recorded which). CDR3s include the opening cysteine and the closing phenylalanine or tryptophan. A clone size is listed for some rows: how often the clone was seen (once, few, many), or a class if it is expanded.

J gene: TRBJ2-3
clone size: medium-sized
V gene: TRBV19
CDR3 protein: CASSAKAGRSTDTQYF

J gene: TRBJ1-2
clone size: .
V gene: TRBV6-4
CDR3 protein: CASSRDRASDGYTF

J gene: TRBJ1-5
clone size: .
V gene: TRBV20-1
CDR3 protein: CSARVGGTLSNQPQHF

J gene: TRBJ1-1
clone size: medium-sized
V gene: TRBV19
CDR3 protein: CASSSAGRAFF

J gene: TRBJ1-1
clone size: .
V gene: TRBV5-1
CDR3 protein: CASSRDPENTEAFF

J gene: TRBJ2-4
clone size: .
V gene: TRBV5-6
CDR3 protein: CASSWAGERDIQYF

J gene: TRBJ2-5
clone size: .
V gene: TRBV7-2
CDR3 protein: CASSPSGGRAETQYF

J gene: TRBJ2-7
clone size: medium-sized
V gene: TRBV15
CDR3 protein: CATSREDSYEQYF

J gene: TRBJ1-1
clone size: .
V gene: TRBV12-3/TRBV12-4
CDR3 protein: CASSPNSVNTEAFF

J gene: TRBJ2-1
clone size: .
V gene: TRBV7-2
CDR3 protein: CASSLTVRYNEQFF

J gene: TRBJ2-7
clone size: .
V gene: TRBV20-1
CDR3 protein: CSARDTRGDSYEQYF

J gene: TRBJ2-3
clone size: medium-sized
V gene: TRBV12-3/TRBV12-4
CDR3 protein: CASSQGLVTDTQYF

J gene: TRBJ2-2
clone size: medium-sized
V gene: TRBV18
CDR3 protein: CASSPLTGQARAGELFF

J gene: TRBJ2-1
clone size: .
V gene: TRBV10-3
CDR3 protein: CAIKRETDNEQFF

J gene: TRBJ1-2
clone size: .
V gene: TRBV6-6
CDR3 protein: CASSYGGRAGNTF

J gene: TRBJ1-6
clone size: .
V gene: TRBV19
CDR3 protein: CASTEQTGSASSYNSPLHF

J gene: TRBJ1-1
clone size: .
V gene: TRBV28
CDR3 protein: CASSPDRELAEAFF

J gene: TRBJ2-3
clone size: medium-sized
V gene: TRBV6-4
CDR3 protein: CASSDRGHPTDTQYF

J gene: TRBJ2-5
clone size: .
V gene: TRBV12-3/TRBV12-4
CDR3 protein: CASSPWTSGGEETQYF

J gene: TRBJ1-1
clone size: .
V gene: TRBV5-6
CDR3 protein: CASSHPLAGTEAFF

J gene: TRBJ2-7
clone size: .
V gene: TRBV6-2/TRBV6-3
CDR3 protein: CASSYEVAYEQYF

J gene: TRBJ1-6
clone size: .
V gene: TRBV20-1
CDR3 protein: CSARLDRDNSPLHF

J gene: TRBJ2-7
clone size: .
V gene: TRBV7-2
CDR3 protein: CASSLGGISYEQYF

J gene: TRBJ1-4
clone size: .
V gene: TRBV28
CDR3 protein: CASSDAGDEKLFF

J gene: TRBJ2-1
clone size: medium-sized
V gene: TRBV19
CDR3 protein: CASNTGTGGLDEQFF

J gene: TRBJ2-1
clone size: .
V gene: TRBV5-6
CDR3 protein: CASSGTLAAYEQFF

J gene: TRBJ2-1
clone size: medium-sized
V gene: TRBV18
CDR3 protein: CASAPQREMGNEQFF

J gene: TRBJ1-2
clone size: .
V gene: TRBV6-6
CDR3 protein: CASSRSGAINYGYTF

J gene: TRBJ2-7
clone size: .
V gene: TRBV6-1
CDR3 protein: CASSEPQQSRPYEQYF

J gene: TRBJ2-7
clone size: medium-sized
V gene: TRBV6-1
CDR3 protein: CASSEGGQGGSYEQYF

J gene: TRBJ1-2
clone size: .
V gene: TRBV19
CDR3 protein: CASSIKGRAGYTF

J gene: TRBJ2-1
clone size: .
V gene: TRBV6-2/TRBV6-3
CDR3 protein: CASSLGTGGNEQFF

J gene: TRBJ2-3
clone size: medium-sized
V gene: TRBV5-6
CDR3 protein: CASSSTAPTDTQYF

J gene: TRBJ2-2
clone size: .
V gene: TRBV27
CDR3 protein: CASSLLRGELFF

J gene: TRBJ2-5
clone size: .
V gene: TRBV6-2/TRBV6-3
CDR3 protein: CASRGRDSPTQYF

J gene: TRBJ2-3
clone size: medium-sized
V gene: TRBV18
CDR3 protein: CASSPQTSTDTQYF

J gene: TRBJ2-7
clone size: .
V gene: TRBV7-9
CDR3 protein: CASSPLGIMEQYF

J gene: TRBJ2-7
clone size: .
V gene: TRBV18
CDR3 protein: CASSPGQEGEQYF

J gene: TRBJ2-1
clone size: medium-sized
V gene: TRBV5-4
CDR3 protein: CATQAAPYNEQFF

J gene: TRBJ2-3
clone size: .
V gene: TRBV14
CDR3 protein: CASSPHSSTDTQYF